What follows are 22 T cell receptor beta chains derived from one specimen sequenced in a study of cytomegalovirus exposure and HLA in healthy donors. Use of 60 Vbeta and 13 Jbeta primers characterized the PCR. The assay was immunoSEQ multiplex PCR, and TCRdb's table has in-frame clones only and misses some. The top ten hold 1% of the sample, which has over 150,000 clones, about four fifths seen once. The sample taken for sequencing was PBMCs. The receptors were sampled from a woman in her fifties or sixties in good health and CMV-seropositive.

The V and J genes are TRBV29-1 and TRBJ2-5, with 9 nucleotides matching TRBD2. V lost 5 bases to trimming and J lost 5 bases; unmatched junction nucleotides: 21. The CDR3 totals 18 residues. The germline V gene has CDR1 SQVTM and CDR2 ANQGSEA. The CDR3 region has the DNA TGCAGCGTTAAAAGTAGCAAGGGACTAGCCTTAGAGGCGGAGACCCAGTACTTC. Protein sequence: CSVKSSKGLALEAETQYF.

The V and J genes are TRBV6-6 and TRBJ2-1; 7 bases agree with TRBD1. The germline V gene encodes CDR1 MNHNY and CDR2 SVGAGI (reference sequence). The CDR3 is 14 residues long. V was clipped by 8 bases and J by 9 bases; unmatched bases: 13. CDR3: CASRDSSLAVEQFF. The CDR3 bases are TGTGCCAGCCGGGACAGCTCCCTCGCGGTTGAGCAGTTCTTC.

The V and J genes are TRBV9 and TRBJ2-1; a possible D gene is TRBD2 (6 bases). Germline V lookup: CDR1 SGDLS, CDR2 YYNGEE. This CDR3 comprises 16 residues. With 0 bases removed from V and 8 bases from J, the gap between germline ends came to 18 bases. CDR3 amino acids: CASSVGVGTLSHEQFF. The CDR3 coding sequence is TGTGCCAGCAGCGTAGGCGTCGGGACTCTAAGCCATGAGCAGTTCTTC. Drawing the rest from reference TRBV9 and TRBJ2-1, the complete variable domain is DSGVTQTPKHLITATGQRVTLRCSPRSGDLSVYWYQQSLDQGLQFLIQYYNGEERAKGNILERFSAQQFPDLHSELNLSSLELGDSALYFCASSVGVGTLSHEQFFGPGTRLTVL.

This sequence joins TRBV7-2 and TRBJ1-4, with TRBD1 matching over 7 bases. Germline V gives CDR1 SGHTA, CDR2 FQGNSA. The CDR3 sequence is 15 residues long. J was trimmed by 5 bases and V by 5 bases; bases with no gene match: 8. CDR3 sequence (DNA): TGTGCCAGCAGCCTACAGGGGCTTGGGAATGAAAAACTGTTTTTT. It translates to CASSLQGLGNEKLFF.

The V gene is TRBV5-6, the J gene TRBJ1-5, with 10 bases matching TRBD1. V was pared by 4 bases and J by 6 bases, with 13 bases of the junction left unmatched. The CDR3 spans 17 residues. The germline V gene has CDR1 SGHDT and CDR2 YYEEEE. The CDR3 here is CASSHRQGALVSQPQHF. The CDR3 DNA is TGTGCCAGCAGCCATAGACAGGGGGCCTTAGTCAGTCAGCCCCAGCATTTT.

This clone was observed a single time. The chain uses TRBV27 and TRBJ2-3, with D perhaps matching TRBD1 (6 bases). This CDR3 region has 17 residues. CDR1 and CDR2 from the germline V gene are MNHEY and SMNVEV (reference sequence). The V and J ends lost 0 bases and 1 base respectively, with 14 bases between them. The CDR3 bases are TGTGCCAGCAGTTTATCTCTACAGGGTTACGGCACAGATACGCAGTATTTT. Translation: CASSLSLQGYGTDTQYF.

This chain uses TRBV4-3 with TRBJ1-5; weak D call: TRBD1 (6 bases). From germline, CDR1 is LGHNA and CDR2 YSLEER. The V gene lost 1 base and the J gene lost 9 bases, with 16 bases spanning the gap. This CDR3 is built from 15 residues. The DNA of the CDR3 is TGCGCCAGCAGCCAAGCGTTCACAGGGTTAGGGCCCCAGCATTTT. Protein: CASSQAFTGLGPQHF.

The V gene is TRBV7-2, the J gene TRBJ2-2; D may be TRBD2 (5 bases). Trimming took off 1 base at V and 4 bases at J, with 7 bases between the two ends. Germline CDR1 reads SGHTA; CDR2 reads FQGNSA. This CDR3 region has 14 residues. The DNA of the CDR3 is TGTGCCAGCAGCTTAGAGCGGCGCACCGGGGAGCTGTTTTTT. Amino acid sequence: CASSLERRTGELFF.

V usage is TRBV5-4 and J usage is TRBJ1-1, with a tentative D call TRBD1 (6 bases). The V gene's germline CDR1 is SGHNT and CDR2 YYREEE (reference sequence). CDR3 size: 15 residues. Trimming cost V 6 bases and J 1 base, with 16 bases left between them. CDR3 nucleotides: TGTGCCAGCACCCTTGGGGGCAGCCAGAACACTGAAGCTTTCTTT. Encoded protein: CASTLGGSQNTEAFF.

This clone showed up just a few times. The CDR3 region is CASSPERTGKQYF. For the CDR3, the DNA is TGTGCCAGCTCACCGGAACGGACAGGGAAGCAGTACTTC. This rearrangement joins TRBV18 to TRBJ2-7, with 8 bases lining up with TRBD1. CDR1 is KGHSH and CDR2 is LQKENI in the germline V gene. V was clipped by 3 bases and J by 8 bases; unmatched bases: 6. The CDR3 runs 13 residues.

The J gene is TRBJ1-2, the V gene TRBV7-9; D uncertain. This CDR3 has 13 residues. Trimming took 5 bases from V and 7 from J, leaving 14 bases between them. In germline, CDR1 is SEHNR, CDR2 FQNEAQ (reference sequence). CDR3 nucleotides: TGTGCCAGCAGCCACCGGGGTCTGGGTGGCTACACCTTC. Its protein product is CASSHRGLGGYTF.

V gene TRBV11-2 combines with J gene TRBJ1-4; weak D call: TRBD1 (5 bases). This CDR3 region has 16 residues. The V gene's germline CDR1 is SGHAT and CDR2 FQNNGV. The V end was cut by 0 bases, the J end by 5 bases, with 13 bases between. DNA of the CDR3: TGTGCCAGCAGCTTAGAATTCGGGGGTGCGAATGAAAAACTGTTTTTT. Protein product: CASSLEFGGANEKLFF.

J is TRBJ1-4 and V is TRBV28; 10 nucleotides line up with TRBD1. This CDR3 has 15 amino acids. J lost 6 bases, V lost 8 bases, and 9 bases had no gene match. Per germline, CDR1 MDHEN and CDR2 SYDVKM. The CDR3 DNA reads TGTGCCAGCCAGACAGGGGGCAGGTTGGATGAAAAACTGTTTTTT. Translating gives CASQTGGRLDEKLFF.

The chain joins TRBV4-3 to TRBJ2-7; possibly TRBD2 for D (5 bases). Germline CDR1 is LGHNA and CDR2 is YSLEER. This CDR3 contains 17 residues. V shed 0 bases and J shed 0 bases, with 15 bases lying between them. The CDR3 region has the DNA TGCGCCAGCAGCCAAGATCGGAGCGGATTCTACTCCTACGAGCAGTACTTC. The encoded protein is CASSQDRSGFYSYEQYF.

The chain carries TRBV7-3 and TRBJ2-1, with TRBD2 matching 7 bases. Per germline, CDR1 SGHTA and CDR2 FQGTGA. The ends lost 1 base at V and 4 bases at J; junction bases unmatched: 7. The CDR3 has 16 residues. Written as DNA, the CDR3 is TGTGCCAGCAGCTTAAAGGGCGGGGGAGGGTACAATGAGCAGTTCTTC. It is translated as CASSLKGGGGYNEQFF.

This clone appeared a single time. The CDR3 loop is CSKGVSRVNTGELFF. As DNA, the CDR3 is TGCAGCAAAGGGGTTTCGAGAGTTAACACCGGGGAGCTGTTTTTT. The chain employs TRBV29-1 and TRBJ2-2; a weak D match, TRBD1 (5 bases). Trimming stripped 8 bases from V and 2 bases from J, with 18 bases between. CDR1 is SQVTM and CDR2 is ANQGSEA in the germline V gene. The CDR3 totals 15 residues.

CDR3 loop: CAWSVWGSLNEQFF. CDR3 bases: TGTGCCTGGAGTGTCTGGGGCAGCCTCAATGAGCAGTTCTTC. The chain combines TRBV30 with TRBJ2-1; TRBD1 might be the D (5 bases). CDR1 GTSNPN and CDR2 SVGIG come from the germline V gene (reference sequence). The V gene lost 0 bases and the J gene lost 6 bases, with 12 bases spanning the gap. This CDR3 comprises 14 residues.

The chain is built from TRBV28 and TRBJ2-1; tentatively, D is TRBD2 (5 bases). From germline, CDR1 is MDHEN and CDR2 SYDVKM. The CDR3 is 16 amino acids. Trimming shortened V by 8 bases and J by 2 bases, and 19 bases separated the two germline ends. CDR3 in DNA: TGTGCCAGCCGACCCCGAGGGAAGAAAGCCTACAATGAGCAGTTCTTC. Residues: CASRPRGKKAYNEQFF.

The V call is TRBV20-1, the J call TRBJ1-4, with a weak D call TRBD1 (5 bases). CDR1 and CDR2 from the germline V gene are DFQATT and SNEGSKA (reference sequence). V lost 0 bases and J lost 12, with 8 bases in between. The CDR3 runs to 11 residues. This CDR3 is CSARDFRELFF. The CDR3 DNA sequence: TGCAGTGCTAGAGATTTCAGGGAACTGTTTTTT.

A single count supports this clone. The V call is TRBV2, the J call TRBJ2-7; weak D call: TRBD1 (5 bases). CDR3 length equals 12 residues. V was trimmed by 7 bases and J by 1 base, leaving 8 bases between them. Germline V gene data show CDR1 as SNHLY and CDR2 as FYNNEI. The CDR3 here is CASKTGSYEQYF. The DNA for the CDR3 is TGTGCCAGCAAAACAGGATCCTACGAGCAGTACTTC.

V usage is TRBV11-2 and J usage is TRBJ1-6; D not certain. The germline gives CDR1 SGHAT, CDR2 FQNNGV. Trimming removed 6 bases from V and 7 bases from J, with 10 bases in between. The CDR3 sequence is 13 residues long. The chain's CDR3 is CASSSLRNSPLHF. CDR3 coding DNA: TGTGCCAGCAGTTCTCTAAGAAATTCACCCCTCCACTTT.

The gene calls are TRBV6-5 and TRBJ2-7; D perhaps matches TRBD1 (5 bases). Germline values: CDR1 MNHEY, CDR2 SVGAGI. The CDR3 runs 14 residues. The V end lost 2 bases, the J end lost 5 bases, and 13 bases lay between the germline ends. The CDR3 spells CASSYTREGHEQYF. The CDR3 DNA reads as TGTGCCAGCAGTTACACCAGGGAAGGACACGAGCAGTACTTC.